The 13 T cell receptor beta chains reported below all come from one sample, sequenced in a study of tissue T cells after allogeneic stem cell transplantation. The data were produced by immunoSEQ multiplex PCR, yet TCRdb's version contains in-frame clones alone and is incomplete. The sample yields 2,200 or so clones, about three fifths seen once. Time point of the sample: mouse harvest day 7 after allogeneic transplant. Tail vein injection delivered 10^7 T-cell-depleted bone marrow cells and 10^6 splenic CD5+ T cells. The source material was liver tissue. The receptors stem from a female BALB/c mouse given C57BL/6 T cells with graft-versus-host disease after an allogeneic hematopoietic cell transplant.

Concerning this clone: Genes here carry mouse names. The read finishes 1 residue shy of the CDR3 end, and the germline J gene is used to complete it. The chain uses TRBV26 and TRBJ2-7; no definite D call. Germline CDR1 is KGHPV and CDR2 is FQNQEV (reference sequence). V lost 3 bases, J lost 3 bases, and 6 bases lay in between. The CDR3 is 12 residues long. CDR3: CASSLHVYEQYF. CDR3 bases read: TGTGCCAGCAGTCTCCACGTCTATGAACAGTAC.

This clone was observed a handful of times. Gene names and germline refer to mouse. The CDR3 end is not reached by the read, which stops 1 residue before it; the germline J gene fills it in. This chain connects TRBV13-1 to TRBJ1-2; D not resolved. The CDR3 length is 11 residues. Germline V lookup: CDR1 NSHNY, CDR2 SYGAGN. Trimming took off 4 bases at V and 3 bases at J, with 4 bases between the two ends. The sequenced part of the CDR3 DNA is TGTGCCAGCAGTAGAGACTCCGACTACACC. Translation: CASSRDSDYT. The complete CDR3 protein is CASSRDSDYTF.

With regard to this clone: Mouse gene names apply. The read comes to an end 1 residue before the CDR3 does, leaving the germline J gene to fill in the end. This sequence joins TRBV26 and TRBJ2-5, with no clear D. Germline loops: CDR1 KGHPV, CDR2 FQNQEV (reference sequence). V was trimmed by 2 bases and J by 0 bases, leaving 3 bases between them. The CDR3 spans 13 residues. CDR3 protein: CASSLNNQDTQYF. Incomplete CDR3 DNA: TGTGCCAGCAGTCTGAACAACCAAGACACCCAGTAC.

As for this clone: Here the gene names and germline are mouse. Read data end 1 residue before the CDR3 end; the end is taken from the germline J gene. V and J are TRBV26 and TRBJ1-1, with a tentative D call TRBD1 (5 bases). V lost 4 bases and J lost 0, with 9 bases in between. The CDR3 is 14 residues long. CDR1 and CDR2 (germline): KGHPV, FQNQEV (reference sequence). The covered CDR3 bases are TGTGCCAGCAGTCCGGACAATGCAAACACAGAAGTCTTC. As protein: CASSPDNANTEVF. The whole CDR3 protein is CASSPDNANTEVFF.

With regard to this clone: All gene names here are mouse names. The read finishes 1 residue shy of the CDR3 end, and the germline J gene is used to complete it. The chain couples TRBV13-2 to TRBJ2-1; 12 nucleotides match TRBD2. After removal of 2 bases from V and 6 bases from J, the junction contained 6 bases not matched to a gene. CDR3 size: 16 residues. Germline V gives CDR1 NNHNN, CDR2 SYGAGS (reference sequence). CDR3 amino acids: CASGDDWGGEGAEQFF. The sequenced CDR3 bases are TGTGCCAGCGGTGACGACTGGGGGGGCGAAGGTGCTGAGCAGTTC.

To note about this clone: Genes and germline come from the mouse. The read halts 1 residue ahead of the CDR3 end, with the missing end drawn from the germline J gene. The chain combines TRBV16 with TRBJ1-1; D unresolved. The V end was cut by 0 bases, the J end by 3 bases, with 8 bases between. This CDR3 is built from 14 residues. In germline, CDR1 is SGHSA, CDR2 FRNQAP. The sequenced CDR3 bases are TGTGCAAGCAGCTTAGATTCCCCCTACACAGAAGTCTTC. It codes for CASSLDSPYTEVF. The complete CDR3 sequence is CASSLDSPYTEVFF. Full variable domain (outside the CDR3, taken from reference TRBV16 and TRBJ1-1): NAGVIQTPRHKVTGKGQEATLWCEPISGHSAVFWYRQTIVQGLEFLTYFRNQAPIDDSGMPKERFSAQMPNQSHSTLKIQSTQPQDSAVYLCASSLDSPYTEVFFGKGTRLTVV.

As for this clone: Each gene name is a mouse one. The part of the CDR3 DNA that was read is TGCACCTGCAGTGCACAGGGGGCAGGAAATACGCTCTAT. It encodes CTCSAQGAGNTLY. The CDR3 in full is CTCSAQGAGNTLYF. The chain is built from TRBV1 and TRBJ1-3; 8 bases align to TRBD1. The read comes to an end 1 residue before the CDR3 does, leaving the germline J gene to fill in the end. The CDR3 sequence is 14 residues long. V lost 2 bases and J lost 4; bases outside the gene matches: 1. Germline V gene sequence: CDR1 NSQYPW, CDR2 LRSPGD (reference sequence).

There are a few counts of this clone. Gene names refer to mouse genes. The sequence runs out 1 residue before the end of the CDR3; the remainder is reconstructed from the germline J gene. The chain recombines TRBV2 with TRBJ2-1; weak D call: TRBD1 (6 bases). This CDR3 contains 16 residues. CDR1 is LGHNA and CDR2 is YSYQKL in the germline V gene. The V gene lost 0 bases and the J gene lost 1 base, with 10 bases spanning the gap. The CDR3 reads CASSQEGTTNYAEQFF. CDR3 DNA, as far as it was read: TGTGCCAGCAGCCAAGAGGGGACAACAAACTATGCTGAGCAGTTC.

For this clone: Gene and germline names: mouse. The read ends 1 residue before the CDR3 terminus; that terminus is restored from the germline J gene. This chain connects TRBV31 to TRBJ2-3, with TRBD1 matching over 8 bases. CDR3 size: 15 residues. Germline-derived CDR1 and CDR2 are GKSSPN and SITVG. V shed 6 bases, J shed 1 base, and the junction held 9 bases outside the gene matches. The DNA read from the CDR3 is TGTGCCTGCCTTGAGGAGGGACAGGGTGCAGAAACGCTGTAT. It yields the protein CACLEEGQGAETLY. The entire CDR3 reads CACLEEGQGAETLYF. Filled out from reference TRBV31 and TRBJ2-3, the complete variable domain reads AQTIHQWPVAEIKAVGSPLSLGCTIKGKSSPNLYWYWQATGGTLQQLFYSITVGQVESVVQLNLSASRPKDDQFILSTEKLLLSHSGFYLCACLEEGQGAETLYFGSGTRLTVL.

This clone was counted between two and nine times. These gene names are mouse names. The read ends 1 residue shy of where the CDR3 ends; the end is completed using the germline J gene. The rearrangement links TRBV4 to TRBJ2-5; 9 bases are a match to TRBD2. V shed 3 bases, J shed 2 bases, and the junction held 3 bases outside the gene matches. The CDR3 length is 15 residues. Germline V gene sequence: CDR1 LGHDT, CDR2 YNNKQL (reference sequence). This CDR3 reads CASSYGGASQDTQYF. Partial CDR3 DNA: TGTGCCAGCAGCTATGGGGGGGCGAGCCAAGACACCCAGTAC.

This clone was detected only a few times. Gene names are the mouse ones. Read coverage stops 1 residue before the CDR3 terminus; the germline J gene supplies the remainder. The chain uses TRBV3 and TRBJ2-7; D remains unclear. V was trimmed by 1 base and J by 3 bases, leaving 7 bases between them. Germline CDR1 reads SNHLY; CDR2 reads FYNGKV (reference sequence). This CDR3 is built from 13 residues. The CDR3 spells CASSLVGNYEQYF. Partial CDR3 DNA: TGTGCCAGCAGCTTAGTTGGGAACTATGAACAGTAC.

As concerns this clone: Germline and genes here are mouse. The read ends 1 residue shy of where the CDR3 ends; the end is completed using the germline J gene. Other DNA variants within this sample encode the same CDR3. This chain connects TRBV26 to TRBJ1-1, with D maybe TRBD1 (5 bases). The CDR3 loop spans 14 amino acids. Germline CDR1 and CDR2: KGHPV and FQNQEV (reference sequence). V was trimmed by 2 bases and J by 0 bases, leaving 7 bases between them. Incomplete CDR3 DNA: TGTGCCAGCAGTCTGGGGACTACAAACACAGAAGTCTTC. Protein: CASSLGTTNTEVF. The entire CDR3 protein reads CASSLGTTNTEVFF.

As for this clone: The gene names here belong to mouse. With the read ending 1 residue before the CDR3 end, the germline J gene is used to fill in that end. The V call is TRBV26, the J call TRBJ2-1; no reliable D call. The CDR3 is 14 residues long. Germline V gene lookup returns CDR1 KGHPV and CDR2 FQNQEV (reference sequence). The germline V and J ends were trimmed by 4 bases and 3 bases, with 10 bases remaining between them. The part of the CDR3 DNA that was read is TGTGCCAGCAGTCGCCCGAAGGGCTATGCTGAGCAGTTC. Protein: CASSRPKGYAEQF. The whole CDR3 protein is CASSRPKGYAEQFF. The complete variable domain, with remaining parts taken from reference TRBV26 and TRBJ2-1, reads NSKVIQTPRYLVKGQGQKAKMRCIPEKGHPVVFWYQQNKNNEFKFLINFQNQEVLQQIDMTEKRFSAECPSNSPCSLEIQSSEAGDSALYLCASSRPKGYAEQFFGPGTRLTVL.